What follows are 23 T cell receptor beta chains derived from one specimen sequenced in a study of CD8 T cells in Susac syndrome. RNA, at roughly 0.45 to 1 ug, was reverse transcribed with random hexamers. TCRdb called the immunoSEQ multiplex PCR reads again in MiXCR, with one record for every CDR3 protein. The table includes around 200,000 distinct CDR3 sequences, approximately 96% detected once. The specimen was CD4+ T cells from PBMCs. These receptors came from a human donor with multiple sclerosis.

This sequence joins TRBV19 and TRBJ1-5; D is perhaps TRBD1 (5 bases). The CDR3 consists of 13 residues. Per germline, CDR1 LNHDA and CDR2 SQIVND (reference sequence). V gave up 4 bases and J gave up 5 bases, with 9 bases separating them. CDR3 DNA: TGTGCCAGTAGTAGGCAGGGCCATCAGCCCCAGCATTTT. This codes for CASSRQGHQPQHF. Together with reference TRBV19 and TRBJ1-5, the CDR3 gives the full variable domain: DGGITQSPKYLFRKEGQNVTLSCEQNLNHDAMYWYRQDPGQGLRLIYYSQIVNDFQKGDIAEGYSVSREKKESFPLTVTSAQKNPTAFYLCASSRQGHQPQHFGDGTRLSIL.

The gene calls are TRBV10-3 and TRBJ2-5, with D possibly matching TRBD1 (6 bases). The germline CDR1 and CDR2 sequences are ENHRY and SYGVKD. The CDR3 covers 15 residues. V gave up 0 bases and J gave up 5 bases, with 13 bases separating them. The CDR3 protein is CAISESAGVGETQYF. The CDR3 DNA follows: TGTGCCATCAGTGAGTCGGCAGGGGTCGGCGAGACCCAGTACTTC.

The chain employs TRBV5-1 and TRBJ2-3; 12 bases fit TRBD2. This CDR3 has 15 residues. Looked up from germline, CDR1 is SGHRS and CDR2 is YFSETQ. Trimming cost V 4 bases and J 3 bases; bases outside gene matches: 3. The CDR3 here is CASSIGLAGTDTQYF. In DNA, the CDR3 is TGCGCCAGCAGCATAGGACTAGCGGGGACAGATACGCAGTATTTT.

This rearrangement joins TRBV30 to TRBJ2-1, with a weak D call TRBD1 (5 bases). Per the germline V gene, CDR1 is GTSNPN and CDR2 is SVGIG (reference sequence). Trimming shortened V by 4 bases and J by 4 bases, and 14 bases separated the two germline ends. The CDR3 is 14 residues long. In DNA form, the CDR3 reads TGTGCCTGGACAGGGTTTGAGCTATACAATGAGCAGTTCTTC. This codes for CAWTGFELYNEQFF.

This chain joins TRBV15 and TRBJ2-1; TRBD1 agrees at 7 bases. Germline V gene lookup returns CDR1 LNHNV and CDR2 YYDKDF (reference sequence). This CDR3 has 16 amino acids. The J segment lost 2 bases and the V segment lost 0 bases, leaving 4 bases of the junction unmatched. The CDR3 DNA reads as TGTGCCACCAGCAGAGATTTAGGGGGCACCTACAATGAGCAGTTCTTC. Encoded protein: CATSRDLGGTYNEQFF. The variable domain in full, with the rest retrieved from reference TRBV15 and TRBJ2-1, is DAMVIQNPRYQVTQFGKPVTLSCSQTLNHNVMYWYQQKSSQAPKLLFHYYDKDFNNEADTPDNFQSRRPNTSFCFLDIRSPGLGDTAMYLCATSRDLGGTYNEQFFGPGTRLTVL.

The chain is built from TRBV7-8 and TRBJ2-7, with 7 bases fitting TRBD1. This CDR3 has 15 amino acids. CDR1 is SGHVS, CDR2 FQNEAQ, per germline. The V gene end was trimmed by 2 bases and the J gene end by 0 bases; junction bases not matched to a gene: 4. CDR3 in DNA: TGTGCCAGCAGCTTACCGGGACAGAGCTCCTACGAGCAGTACTTC. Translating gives CASSLPGQSSYEQYF.

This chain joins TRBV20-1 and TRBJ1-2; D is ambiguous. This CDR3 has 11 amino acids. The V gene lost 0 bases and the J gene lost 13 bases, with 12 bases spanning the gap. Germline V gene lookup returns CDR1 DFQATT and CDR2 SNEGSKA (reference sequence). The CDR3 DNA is TGCAGTGCTAGAGATACAGCCAGACGCACCTTC. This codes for CSARDTARRTF.

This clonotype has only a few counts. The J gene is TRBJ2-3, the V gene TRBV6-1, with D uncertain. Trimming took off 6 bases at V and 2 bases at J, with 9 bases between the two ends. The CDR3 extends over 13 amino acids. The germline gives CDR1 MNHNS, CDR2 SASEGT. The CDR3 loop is CASRGGVTDTQYF. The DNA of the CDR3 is TGTGCCAGCAGAGGCGGAGTCACAGATACGCAGTATTTT.

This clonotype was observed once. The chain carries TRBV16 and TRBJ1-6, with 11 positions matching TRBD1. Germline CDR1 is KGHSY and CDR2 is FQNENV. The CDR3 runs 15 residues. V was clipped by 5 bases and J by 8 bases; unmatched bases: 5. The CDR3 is CASSSRDRGYSPLHF. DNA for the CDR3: TGTGCCAGCAGCAGCCGGGACAGGGGGTATTCACCCCTCCACTTT.

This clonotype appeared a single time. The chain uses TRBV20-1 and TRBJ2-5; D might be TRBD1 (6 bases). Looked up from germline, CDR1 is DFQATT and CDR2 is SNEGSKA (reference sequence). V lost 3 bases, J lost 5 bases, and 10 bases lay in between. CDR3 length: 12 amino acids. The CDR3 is CSASDRFETQYF. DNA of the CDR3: TGCAGTGCTAGCGACAGGTTTGAGACCCAGTACTTC.

The CDR3 loop is CSESTGIGGAETQYF. As DNA, the CDR3 is TGCAGTGAGTCGACAGGGATTGGGGGTGCGGAGACCCAGTACTTC. The genes are TRBV20-1 and TRBJ2-5; TRBD1 matches at 7 bases. The CDR3 spans 15 residues. CDR1 is DFQATT, CDR2 SNEGSKA, per germline (reference sequence). J gave up 5 bases and V 7 bases, and 16 bases lay outside the gene matches.

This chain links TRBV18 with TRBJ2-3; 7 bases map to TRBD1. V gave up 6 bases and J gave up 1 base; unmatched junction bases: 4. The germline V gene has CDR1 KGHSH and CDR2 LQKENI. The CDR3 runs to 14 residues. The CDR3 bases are TGTGCCAGCTCGCCCGGGACAGGCACAGATACGCAGTATTTT. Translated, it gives CASSPGTGTDTQYF.

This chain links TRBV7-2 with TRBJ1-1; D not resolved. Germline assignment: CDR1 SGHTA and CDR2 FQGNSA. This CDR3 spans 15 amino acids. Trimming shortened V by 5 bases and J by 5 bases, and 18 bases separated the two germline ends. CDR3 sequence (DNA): TGTGCCAGCAGCCTCCGTCCGGCAAGCGGAACTGAAGCTTTCTTT. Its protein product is CASSLRPASGTEAFF.

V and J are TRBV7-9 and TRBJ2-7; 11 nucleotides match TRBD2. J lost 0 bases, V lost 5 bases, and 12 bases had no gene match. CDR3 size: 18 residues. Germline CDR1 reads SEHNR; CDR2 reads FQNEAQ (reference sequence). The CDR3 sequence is CASSLPLLTSGDSYEQYF. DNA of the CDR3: TGTGCCAGCAGCCTCCCCCTCCTGACTAGCGGGGACTCCTACGAGCAGTACTTC.

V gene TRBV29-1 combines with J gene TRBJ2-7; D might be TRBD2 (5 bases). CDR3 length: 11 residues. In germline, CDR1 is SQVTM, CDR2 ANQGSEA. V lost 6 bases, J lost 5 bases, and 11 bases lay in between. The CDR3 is CSVPEGDEQYF. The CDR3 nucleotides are TGCAGCGTCCCTGAGGGCGACGAGCAGTACTTC.

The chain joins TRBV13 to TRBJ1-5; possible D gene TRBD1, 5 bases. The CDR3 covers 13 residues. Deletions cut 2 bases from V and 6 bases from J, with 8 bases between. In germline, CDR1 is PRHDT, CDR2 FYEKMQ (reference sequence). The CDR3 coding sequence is TGTGCCAGCAGCTTAAGGGGTAGTCAGCCCCAGCATTTT. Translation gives CASSLRGSQPQHF.

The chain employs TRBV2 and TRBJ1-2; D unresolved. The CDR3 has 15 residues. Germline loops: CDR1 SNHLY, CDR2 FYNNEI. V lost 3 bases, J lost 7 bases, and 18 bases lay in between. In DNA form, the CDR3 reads TGTGCCAGCAGTGAGAGGTTGACCCGCGCTTTTGGCTACACCTTC. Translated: CASSERLTRAFGYTF.

CDR3 nucleotides: TGCGCCAGCAGCCAATTGGGACCCGCGTACGAGCAGTACTTC. Protein sequence: CASSQLGPAYEQYF. The chain has TRBV4-1 and TRBJ2-7; D tentatively reads TRBD1 or TRBD2 (5 bases each). The CDR3 sequence is 14 residues long. Germline CDR1 reads MGHRA; CDR2 reads YSYEKL. Trimming removed 2 bases from V and 4 bases from J, with 12 bases in between.

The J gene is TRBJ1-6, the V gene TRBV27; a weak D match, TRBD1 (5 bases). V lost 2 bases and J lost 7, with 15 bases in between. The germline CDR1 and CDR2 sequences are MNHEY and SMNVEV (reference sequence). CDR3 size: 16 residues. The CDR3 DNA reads TGTGCCAGCAGTTTAGACAGCCCGAAAGTGAATTCACCCCTCCACTTT. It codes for CASSLDSPKVNSPLHF.

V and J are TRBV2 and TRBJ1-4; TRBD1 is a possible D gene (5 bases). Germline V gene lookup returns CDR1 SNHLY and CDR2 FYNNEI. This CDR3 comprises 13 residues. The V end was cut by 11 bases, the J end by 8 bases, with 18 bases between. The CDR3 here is CAGGANPGEKLFF. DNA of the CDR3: TGTGCCGGAGGGGCGAACCCGGGGGAAAAACTGTTTTTT.

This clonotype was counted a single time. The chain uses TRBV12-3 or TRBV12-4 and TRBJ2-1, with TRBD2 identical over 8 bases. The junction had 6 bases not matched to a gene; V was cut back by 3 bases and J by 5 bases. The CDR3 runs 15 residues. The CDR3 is CASSFASGGNNEQFF. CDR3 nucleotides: TGTGCCAGCAGTTTTGCCAGCGGGGGTAACAATGAGCAGTTCTTC.

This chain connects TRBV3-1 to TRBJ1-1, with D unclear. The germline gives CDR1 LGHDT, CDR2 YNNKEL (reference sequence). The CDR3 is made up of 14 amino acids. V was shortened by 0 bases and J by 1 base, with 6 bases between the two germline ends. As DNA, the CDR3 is TGTGCCAGCAGCCAAGAGCCCCAGAACACTGAAGCTTTCTTT. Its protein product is CASSQEPQNTEAFF.

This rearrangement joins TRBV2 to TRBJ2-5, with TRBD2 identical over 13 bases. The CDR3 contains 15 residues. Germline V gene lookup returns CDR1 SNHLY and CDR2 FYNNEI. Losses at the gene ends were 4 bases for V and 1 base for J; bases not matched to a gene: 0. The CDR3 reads CASSGTSGGQETQYF. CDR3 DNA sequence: TGTGCCAGCAGTGGGACTAGCGGGGGCCAAGAGACCCAGTACTTC.